This T cell receptor (beta chain) comes out of a study of blood T cells in healthy people across ages. Germline CDR1 DFQATT, CDR2 SNEGSKA (reference sequence). The CDR3 has 16 residues. V lost 5 bases and J lost 0, with 18 bases in between. This clonotype was found many times. Next came a second PCR, run for roughly 6 to 11 cycles, which used a sample-barcoded 5' primer along with a J-beta primer mix. MiXCR was run by TCRdb on the 5' RACE reads, yielding one entry per CDR3 protein. The sample has about 1.1 million distinct CDR3 sequences, 35% to 45% seen once. The chain uses TRBV20-1 and TRBJ2-3, with D tentatively TRBD1 or TRBD2 (5 bases each). Material for sequencing was blood. The receptor was isolated from a man aged 18 to 30 in good health. The CDR3 sequence: CSAGDGSSLSTDTQYF. In nucleotides, the CDR3 is TGCAGTGCTGGGGACGGAAGCAGCCTCAGCACAGATACGCAGTATTTT.